Listed here are 21 T cell receptor beta chains from one sample, sequenced in a study of shared clonotypes between healthy human individuals. TCRdb's copy holds only in-frame clones and misses some; the assay was immunoSEQ multiplex PCR. The data contain around 1 million clones, less than 85% of them singletons. Sequencing used memory CD4+ T cells sorted from blood. Subset here: CD45RA-negative fraction. These receptor sequences come from a man younger than 30 in good health.

The V call is TRBV18, the J call TRBJ2-3; D may correspond to TRBD1 or TRBD2 (5 bases each). With 0 bases removed from V and 4 bases from J, the gap between germline ends came to 17 bases. The CDR3 is 17 residues long. Germline V CDR1 and CDR2: KGHSH, LQKENI. CDR3 sequence reads: CASSPPVVQGPADTQYF. CDR3 nucleotides: TGTGCCAGCTCACCACCGGTGGTCCAGGGACCGGCAGATACGCAGTATTTT.

This chain joins TRBV6-5 and TRBJ2-1; D is possibly TRBD1 or TRBD2 (6 bases each). Germline assignment: CDR1 MNHEY and CDR2 SVGAGI. The V end lost 6 bases, the J end lost 4 bases, and 16 bases lay between the germline ends. The CDR3 has 15 residues. CDR3 in amino acids: CASRLTGAPYNEQFF. In DNA, the CDR3 is TGTGCCAGCAGACTAACGGGGGCTCCTTACAATGAGCAGTTCTTC.

To note about this clone: This may arise from a read error, as a much more abundant clone is one base away. Other DNA sequences in this specimen translate into the identical CDR3. The V gene is TRBV30, the J gene TRBJ1-6; D is unresolved. This CDR3 has 12 residues. CDR1 and CDR2 from the germline V gene are GTSNPN and SVGIG (reference sequence). The chain's CDR3 is CAWNWGRSPLHF. As DNA, the CDR3 is TGCGCCTGGAATTGGGGAAGATCACCCCTCCACTTT.

V and J are TRBV7-7 and TRBJ2-6; D unresolved. CDR1 is SSHAT and CDR2 is FNYEAQ in the germline V gene (reference sequence). V was cut by 5 bases and J by 5 bases, with 22 bases left in between. The CDR3 has 18 amino acids. CDR3 in amino acids: CASSALHKCQSRANVLTF. CDR3 nucleotides: TGTGCCAGCAGCGCATTGCATAAGTGCCAAAGTCGGGCCAACGTCCTGACTTTC. Variable domain in full (rest from reference TRBV7-7 and TRBJ2-6): GAGVSQSPRYKVTKRGQDVTLRCDPISSHATLYWYQQALGQGPEFLTYFNYEAQPDKSGLPSDRFSAERPEGSISTLTIQRTEQRDSAMYRCASSALHKCQSRANVLTFGAGSRLTVL.

The V and J genes are TRBV6-1 and TRBJ2-7; the match to TRBD1 covers 8 bases. The CDR3 is made up of 14 amino acids. Trimming cost V 7 bases and J 4 bases; bases outside gene matches: 9. The germline gives CDR1 MNHNS, CDR2 SASEGT. CDR3 region: CASTTGTGLYEQYF. The DNA for the CDR3 is TGTGCCAGCACCACCGGGACAGGATTATACGAGCAGTACTTC.

This sequence joins TRBV13 and TRBJ2-4, with 9 bases lining up with TRBD2. V shed 0 bases and J 1 base; nucleotides not matched to a gene: 13. The CDR3 is made up of 20 amino acids. Germline CDR1 and CDR2: PRHDT and FYEKMQ (reference sequence). The CDR3 protein is CASSLGLWLAGTGAKNIQYF. DNA for the CDR3: TGTGCCAGCAGCTTAGGCCTTTGGCTAGCGGGAACGGGGGCCAAAAACATTCAGTACTTC.

V and J are TRBV7-9 and TRBJ2-2, with TRBD1 matching 10 bases. Germline CDR1 SEHNR, CDR2 FQNEAQ (reference sequence). The CDR3 has 16 residues. J gave up 2 bases and V 3 bases, and 3 bases lay outside the gene matches. In DNA, the CDR3 is TGTGCCAGCAGCTTCGGACAGGGGGTCAACACCGGGGAGCTGTTTTTT. It specifies CASSFGQGVNTGELFF.

V is TRBV20-1 and J is TRBJ2-5; TRBD1 is a possible D gene (5 bases). The CDR3 runs to 11 residues. In germline, CDR1 is DFQATT, CDR2 SNEGSKA (reference sequence). V lost 4 bases and J lost 5, with 8 bases in between. The CDR3 loop reads CSATGWETQYF. The CDR3 DNA reads TGCAGTGCTACAGGGTGGGAGACCCAGTACTTC.

The rearrangement joins TRBV7-6 to TRBJ2-2; 8 positions match TRBD2. V trimming: 5 bases; J trimming: 6 bases; junction bases outside the gene matches: 8. Germline V gives CDR1 SGHVS, CDR2 FNYEAQ. CDR3 length: 15 amino acids. The CDR3, as DNA: TGTGCCAGCAGCCCACAAGCGGGAGAGTCCGGGGAGCTGTTTTTT. Its translation: CASSPQAGESGELFF.

The chain couples TRBV10-2 to TRBJ2-1; D is possibly TRBD2 (6 bases). Germline assignment: CDR1 WSHSY and CDR2 SAAADI. V was clipped by 3 bases and J by 3 bases, with 12 bases between them. The CDR3 is 15 residues long. CDR3 coding DNA: TGCGCCAGCAGTGACCCAGCGGGCTTCTACAATGAGCAGTTCTTC. Protein product: CASSDPAGFYNEQFF.

This rearrangement joins TRBV19 to TRBJ2-3, with 9 bases matching TRBD1. CDR1 is LNHDA and CDR2 is SQIVND in the germline V gene (reference sequence). V shed 4 bases and J 9 bases; nucleotides not matched to a gene: 2. The CDR3 is 12 amino acids. The CDR3 sequence is CASSTGQGTQYF. CDR3 nucleotides: TGTGCCAGTAGTACCGGACAGGGGACGCAGTATTTT.

Many counts were recorded for this clone. The chain couples TRBV9 to TRBJ1-5; TRBD1 might be the D (5 bases). Trimming removed 2 bases at V and 4 bases at J, with 13 bases between. The CDR3 totals 15 residues. Germline CDR1 is SGDLS and CDR2 is YYNGEE. This CDR3 reads CASSVSGLPNQPQHF. The CDR3 DNA follows: TGTGCCAGCAGCGTCTCGGGACTGCCTAATCAGCCCCAGCATTTT.

The chain employs TRBV11-2 and TRBJ1-2; no firm D call. Germline CDR1 and CDR2: SGHAT and FQNNGV. V lost 1 base, J lost 7 bases, and 13 bases lay in between. CDR3 length equals 14 residues. CDR3 bases: TGTGCCAGCAGCTTAGGAGGGAAGACGGGTGGCTACACCTTC. The encoded protein is CASSLGGKTGGYTF.

The rearrangement links TRBV9 to TRBJ2-3; 9 bases agree with TRBD1. The CDR3 extends over 13 amino acids. Losses at the gene ends were 3 bases for V and 7 bases for J; bases not matched to a gene: 3. Germline assignment: CDR1 SGDLS and CDR2 YYNGEE. The CDR3 is CASSGTGDNTQYF. CDR3 bases: TGTGCCAGCAGCGGGACAGGGGATAATACGCAGTATTTT.

This chain links TRBV7-2 with TRBJ2-7; tentatively, D is TRBD1 (5 bases). Trimming shortened V by 5 bases and J by 3 bases, and 11 bases separated the two germline ends. CDR3 length: 13 amino acids. The germline CDR1 and CDR2 sequences are SGHTA and FQGNSA. CDR3 DNA: TGTGCCAGCAGCCGAGTAGGGGACTACGAGCAGTACTTC. Encoded protein: CASSRVGDYEQYF. Based on the CDR3 plus reference TRBV7-2 and TRBJ2-7, the full variable domain is GAGVSQSPSNKVTEKGKDVELRCDPISGHTALYWYRQSLGQGLEFLIYFQGNSAPDKSGLPSDRFSAERTGGSVSTLTIQRTQQEDSAVYLCASSRVGDYEQYFGPGTRLTVT.

The rearrangement joins TRBV7-6 to TRBJ2-7; 7 bases are a match to TRBD1. CDR1 is SGHVS, CDR2 FNYEAQ, per germline. This CDR3 is built from 15 residues. The trim removed 8 bases at V and 0 bases at J, leaving 10 bases unmatched. The CDR3 reads CASSTQGIGSYEQYF. CDR3 DNA: TGTGCCAGCTCAACACAGGGGATCGGCTCCTACGAGCAGTACTTC.

This chain links TRBV7-9 with TRBJ2-7; D call uncertain. CDR3 length: 16 residues. The V and J ends lost 6 bases and 3 bases respectively, with 21 bases between them. Germline CDR1 and CDR2: SEHNR and FQNEAQ (reference sequence). CDR3: CASSPTSAPHSYEQYF. For the CDR3, the DNA is TGTGCCAGCAGTCCCACTTCGGCCCCTCATAGCTACGAGCAGTACTTC.

This chain links TRBV6-1 with TRBJ2-2; 7 nucleotides match TRBD1. V shed 11 bases and J 6 bases; nucleotides not matched to a gene: 15. CDR1 MNHNS and CDR2 SASEGT come from the germline V gene. CDR3 length: 15 residues. The CDR3 DNA sequence: TGTGCCTCAAGACCCCCTCGACAGGGACCCGGGGAGCTGTTTTTT. It is translated as CASRPPRQGPGELFF.

This chain connects TRBV5-1 to TRBJ2-3, with unresolved D. This CDR3 has 12 residues. The germline gives CDR1 SGHRS, CDR2 YFSETQ. V was cut by 4 bases and J by 2 bases, with 5 bases left in between. This CDR3 is CASSPNTDTQYF. In nucleotides, the CDR3 is TGCGCCAGCAGCCCCAACACAGATACGCAGTATTTT.

This rearrangement joins TRBV10-3 to TRBJ2-6; TRBD2 matches 7 bases. The length of the CDR3 is 16 residues. The germline CDR1 and CDR2 sequences are ENHRY and SYGVKD. Losses at the gene ends were 9 bases for V and 0 bases for J; bases not matched to a gene: 8. CDR3 nucleotide sequence: TGTGCCATTGGTAAGCGGGAAAGCTCTGGGGCCAACGTCCTGACTTTC. Translating it yields CAIGKRESSGANVLTF.

This clone was recorded many times. The V gene is TRBV6-9, the J gene TRBJ2-3, with 9 positions matching TRBD2. V lost 8 bases to trimming and J lost 3 bases; unmatched junction nucleotides: 9. There are 15 residues in the CDR3. Germline V gene data show CDR1 as MNHGY and CDR2 as SVAAGI. The CDR3 sequence is CASRRREGRTDTQYF. The CDR3 nucleotides are TGTGCCAGCCGAAGGCGGGAGGGAAGGACAGATACGCAGTATTTT.